The TCR beta chain described here comes from a study of T cells in Graves' hyperthyroidism and ophthalmopathy. There are many counts of this clonotype. There were TCR beta CDR3 regions amplified from RNA transcripts. HTBI primers were employed in a first-round RT-PCR of the TCR CDR3. TCRdb independently ran MiXCR on the multiplex PCR reads; one entry per CDR3 protein. The sample has 550,000 to 700,000 distinct CDR3 sequences; around 42% are singletons. The study excluded patients with uncontrolled infection, other autoimmune disease, pregnancy or lactation. Sequences were obtained from peripheral blood or thyroid tissue (not recorded which). The receptor was derived from an adult woman with Graves' disease, either hyperthyroidism or ophthalmopathy (not recorded which).

CDR3 amino acids: CSARDFLNTEAFF. The CDR3 bases are TGCAGTGCTAGAGATTTTTTGAACACTGAAGCTTTCTTT. This chain joins TRBV20-1 and TRBJ1-1; D remains ambiguous. Looked up from germline, CDR1 is DFQATT and CDR2 is SNEGSKA (reference sequence). Trimming removed 0 bases from V and 0 bases from J, with 5 bases in between. This CDR3 has 13 amino acids.